This T cell receptor gamma chain was documented in a study of Vδ1+ human thymocytes (dated by TCRdb to 2016 to 2018). With regard to the full study: The study characterised mRNA-level TRG and TRD CDR3 repertoires of highly purified Vdelta1+ thymocytes from young children as a data resource. Earlier work had validated the multiplex-based CDR3 amplicon strategy against 5'RACE-based methods for generating CDR3 amplicons. General study outcomes and caveats: Because no clustering by age or sex was seen, donors were not stratified by age or sex in the analyses. In contrast to oligoclonal peripheral blood repertoires, thymic TRG and TRD repertoires appeared to be highly polyclonal with Gaussian CDR3 length distributions. Because unexpected Vdelta2 sequences could lead to misinterpretation of bulk repertoire data, the authors recommended using highly purified populations and single-cell validation. Even though sort purity was high, around 19% of thymic TRD sequences were Vdelta2 (and few were Vdelta3), which was not the case for the peripheral blood Vdelta1+ controls. Many TRG clonotypes were shared between donors (up to about 7x10^3), whereas TRD repertoires were essentially private (max roughly 120 shared).

This clone was detected only a few times. The antigen it recognizes is unknown. One base away there is no much larger clone; base qualities are not given. Trimming removed 3 bases from V and 8 bases from J; the gene matches leave 7 bases unexplained. Per the germline V gene, VENAVY is the CDR1 and YDSYNSRV is the CDR2. Its CDR3 holds 12 amino acids, cysteine through phenylalanine. Only the CDR3 part of the read is kept: 36 bases, read in frame from the first base. Thymic samples were depleted of alphabeta T cells, then CD3+ TCRVdelta1+ TCRVdelta2- thymocytes were FACS-sorted. The purity of the sorted Vdelta1+ thymocytes was between roughly 96% and 99.6%. The thymic specimens were obtained from 7 or 8 paediatric patients who were undergoing corrective cardiac surgery and ranged in age from 5 days to 15 months. Thymic tissue was dispersed and mononuclear cells isolated on a Histopaque-1077 density gradient. The staining antibodies were anti-TCRVdelta1 clone TS8.2, anti-TCRVdelta2 clone B6, anti-CD3 clone HIT3a and anti-TCRalphabeta clone IP26.

RNA was isolated using the RNeasy mini kit, and reverse transcription was performed with Superscript III. Multiplex PCR was used to generate CDR3 amplicons, with pooled V-gene forward primers and a constant-region reverse primer carrying Illumina adaptor overhangs. Amplicons were gel-purified, then indexed with Nextera index primers over roughly 8 extra PCR cycles and purified with AMPure XP beads. The libraries were sequenced on an Illumina MiSeq using paired-end 250 bp reads, dual indexing and an approximately 20% PhiX spike-in. On the study's bioinformatics: FastQC was used to quality check the reads, while ea-utils fastq-join merged the TRG read pairs. IMGT/HighV-QUEST was used to annotate the sequences, only productive sequences with an unambiguous V-gene assignment were kept, and clonotypes were defined as sequences sharing an identical CDR3 sequence. VDJtools 1.1.1, tcR 2.2.3, Treemap and vegan Shannon diversity in R 3.4.4 were used for downstream analysis. Via CATT, TCRdb reprocessed the public reads, and rows with identical DNA were then joined. Clone size and V and J calls follow TCRdb, not the original study. The sample profile shows 36,000 or so gamma-chain clones; 20% to 25% of them were found once. About 1.8% of the sample is held by the ten biggest clonotypes.

This receptor chain uses TRGV8 and TRGJ1 or TRGJ2. This clonotype was obtained from a girl under three years old who had congenital heart surgery. Specimen: Vdelta1+ gamma-delta thymocytes from the thymus. According to the study, the label for this sample's cell subset or site signals: FACS-sorted CD3+ TCRalphabeta- TCRVdelta1+ TCRVdelta2- thymocytes. The CDR3 region has the sequence CATWDALNKKLF. The bases are TGTGCCACCTGGGATGCCTTGAATAAGAAACTCTTT.